The 25 T cell receptor beta chains reported below all come from one sample, sequenced in a study of blood T cell repertoires in COVID-19. The assay was immunoSEQ multiplex PCR, and TCRdb's table has in-frame clones only and misses some. The sample holds 150,000 to 200,000 clones, roughly 80% seen once. The sample consisted of PBMCs or T cells enriched from blood (not recorded which). The receptors were gathered from an older woman who had recovered from COVID-19.

The V call is TRBV4-1, the J call TRBJ1-6; D perhaps matches TRBD1 (5 bases). The germline V gene encodes CDR1 MGHRA and CDR2 YSYEKL. Trimming shortened V by 1 base and J by 0 bases, and 7 bases separated the two germline ends. The CDR3 is made up of 16 amino acids. CDR3 coding DNA: TGCGCCAGCAGCCAAGGACAGAGCTCCTATAATTCACCCCTCCACTTT. Translating gives CASSQGQSSYNSPLHF.

The chain recombines TRBV6-5 with TRBJ1-6; D gene ambiguous. Trimming stripped 0 bases from V and 6 bases from J, with 12 bases between. Germline V lookup: CDR1 MNHEY, CDR2 SVGAGI. The CDR3 is made up of 16 amino acids. DNA for the CDR3: TGTGCCAGCAGTTACTCGTCGCGGAGGGCTAATTCACCCCTCCACTTT. It translates to CASSYSSRRANSPLHF.

Only one count was recorded for this clone. This chain connects TRBV19 to TRBJ1-1, with 7 positions matching TRBD1. V lost 7 bases, J lost 3 bases, and 11 bases stayed unmatched. Germline V gene lookup returns CDR1 LNHDA and CDR2 SQIVND (reference sequence). The CDR3 extends over 15 amino acids. The CDR3 loop reads CASNDGFRGDTEAFF. CDR3 coding DNA: TGTGCCAGTAACGATGGGTTCAGGGGGGACACTGAAGCTTTCTTT.

This chain joins TRBV5-1 and TRBJ2-3; the D gene is possibly TRBD2 (6 bases). The CDR3 runs to 13 residues. Germline V gives CDR1 SGHRS, CDR2 YFSETQ. The V end was cut by 1 base, the J end by 5 bases, with 8 bases between. The CDR3 nucleotides are TGCGCCAGCAGCTTGTGGGGACTAGATACGCAGTATTTT. Protein sequence: CASSLWGLDTQYF.

J is TRBJ1-6 and V is TRBV10-1; 7 nucleotides align to TRBD1. The CDR3 runs 16 residues. The trim removed 5 bases at V and 7 bases at J, leaving 11 bases unmatched. Germline assignment: CDR1 WNHNN and CDR2 SYGVQD (reference sequence). The DNA of the CDR3 is TGCGCCAGCAGTAACCCGGACAGGTCGGTCAATTCACCCCTCCACTTT. Protein: CASSNPDRSVNSPLHF.

This clone was seen a handful of times. This rearrangement joins TRBV9 to TRBJ2-5; tentatively, D is TRBD2 (5 bases). Germline CDR1 SGDLS, CDR2 YYNGEE. The ends were cut back, 3 bases at V and 5 bases at J, with 14 bases in the middle. This CDR3 contains 14 residues. The CDR3 bases are TGTGCCAGCAGCGGCAGCGGTGTCTTGGAGACCCAGTACTTC. Translating gives CASSGSGVLETQYF.

The V and J genes are TRBV2 and TRBJ2-5; 14 positions match TRBD2. The CDR3 has 15 amino acids. V dropped 6 bases and J dropped 3; count of bases not matched to a gene: 3. The germline CDR1 and CDR2 sequences are SNHLY and FYNNEI. This CDR3 is CASRRTSGGKETQYF. DNA for the CDR3: TGTGCCAGCAGGAGGACTAGCGGGGGGAAAGAGACCCAGTACTTC. The entire variable domain, with the rest obtained from reference TRBV2 and TRBJ2-5, is as follows: EPEVTQTPSHQVTQMGQEVILRCVPISNHLYFYWYRQILGQKVEFLVSFYNNEISEKSEIFDDQFSVERPDGSNFTLKIRSTKLEDSAMYFCASRRTSGGKETQYFGPGTRLLVL.

This clone was recorded once. The V gene is TRBV10-1, the J gene TRBJ1-2, with a tentative D call TRBD1 (5 bases). The CDR3 runs 14 residues. CDR1 WNHNN and CDR2 SYGVQD come from the germline V gene (reference sequence). V lost 6 bases, J lost 4 bases, and 15 bases lay in between. The CDR3 loop is CASSSGTGGYGYTF. CDR3 sequence (DNA): TGCGCCAGCAGCTCCGGGACCGGGGGCTATGGCTACACCTTC.

The chain employs TRBV30 and TRBJ1-4; no firm D call. This CDR3 region has 14 residues. The V end lost 2 bases, the J end lost 8 bases, and 15 bases lay between the germline ends. Per germline, CDR1 GTSNPN and CDR2 SVGIG (reference sequence). Here the CDR3 reads CAWSSGRVREKLFF. The CDR3 DNA reads TGTGCCTGGAGTAGCGGCCGGGTTCGAGAAAAACTGTTTTTT.

This clone came up many times. The V and J genes are TRBV7-8 and TRBJ2-1; 11 bases are a match to TRBD2. The CDR3 loop spans 17 amino acids. The junction had 6 bases not matched to a gene; V was cut back by 2 bases and J by 3 bases. Germline CDR1 and CDR2: SGHVS and FQNEAQ. The CDR3 sequence is CASSLYASGGFYNEQFF. CDR3 DNA: TGTGCCAGCAGCTTATATGCTAGCGGGGGGTTCTACAATGAGCAGTTCTTC.

This clone came up a few times. The chain links TRBV6-4 to TRBJ2-2, with TRBD2 matching over 11 bases. V shed 4 bases, J shed 7 bases, and the junction held 14 bases outside the gene matches. The V gene's germline CDR1 is MRHNA and CDR2 SNTAGT. The CDR3 is 18 amino acids. This chain's CDR3 is CASSARYMGLAVHGELFF. The CDR3 region has the DNA TGTGCCAGCAGTGCCAGATACATGGGACTAGCGGTACACGGGGAGCTGTTTTTT.

The chain couples TRBV12-3 or TRBV12-4 to TRBJ1-6; D not resolved. The CDR3 has 13 residues. Trimming took 8 bases from V and 7 from J, leaving 12 bases between them. CDR3 sequence: CASSLTYNSPLHF. Written as DNA, the CDR3 is TGTGCCAGCTCCCTGACTTACAATTCACCCCTCCACTTT.

On this clone itself: Given a far larger clone just one base away, this is likely a sequencing read error. J is TRBJ2-7 and V is TRBV6-5; TRBD1 aligns across 8 bases. Germline-derived CDR1 and CDR2 are MNHEY and SVGAGI. The CDR3 is made up of 13 amino acids. V shed 6 bases and J 3 bases; nucleotides not matched to a gene: 4. DNA for the CDR3: TGTGCCAGCAGCCATGGACAGGGCTACGAGCAGTACTTC. Its protein is CASSHGQGYEQYF.

The rearrangement joins TRBV7-2 to TRBJ2-7, with TRBD1 matching 10 bases. The germline CDR1 and CDR2 sequences are SGHTA and FQGNSA. CDR3 length: 13 amino acids. Germline trimming cut 5 bases from V and 3 bases from J; bases unmatched to any gene: 1. The DNA of the CDR3 is TGTGCCAGCAGCCGGGACAGGGGCTACGAGCAGTACTTC. It translates to CASSRDRGYEQYF.

This sequence joins TRBV24-1 and TRBJ2-2; D possibly corresponds to TRBD1 (6 bases). The V gene lost 2 bases and the J gene lost 0 bases, with 9 bases spanning the gap. There are 16 residues in the CDR3. Looked up from germline, CDR1 is KGHDR and CDR2 is SFDVKD. The CDR3 sequence: CATSDSGHSNTGELFF. CDR3 coding DNA: TGTGCCACCAGTGATTCGGGACATTCGAACACCGGGGAGCTGTTTTTT.

The chain joins TRBV12-3 or TRBV12-4 to TRBJ1-2, with D maybe TRBD1 (5 bases). The germline V and J ends were trimmed by 6 bases and 8 bases, with 16 bases remaining between them. CDR3 size: 13 residues. CDR3 bases: TGTGCCAGCAGCCAGAGAGACAGTAGCGGCTACACCTTC. Translated: CASSQRDSSGYTF.

The chain couples TRBV27 to TRBJ1-1; D is ambiguous. The CDR3 is 14 amino acids. V dropped 1 base and J dropped 6 bases, with 12 bases sitting between them. Looked up from germline, CDR1 is MNHEY and CDR2 is SMNVEV (reference sequence). In DNA form, the CDR3 reads TGTGCCAGCAGTTTATTTTTTGGGAGCGCTGAAGCTTTCTTT. Its protein product is CASSLFFGSAEAFF.

This clone was recorded only once. The chain carries TRBV27 and TRBJ1-5; 9 bases fit TRBD1. Germline trimming cut 5 bases from V and 3 bases from J; bases unmatched to any gene: 2. This CDR3 comprises 14 residues. The germline V gene has CDR1 MNHEY and CDR2 SMNVEV (reference sequence). CDR3 DNA sequence: TGTGCCAGCAGTCGACAGGGGGTCAATCAGCCCCAGCATTTT. Translation gives CASSRQGVNQPQHF.

The chain links TRBV5-4 to TRBJ2-7; 10 nucleotides line up with TRBD2. The CDR3 spans 14 residues. Germline trimming cut 0 bases from V and 7 bases from J; bases unmatched to any gene: 4. Per the germline V gene, CDR1 is SGHNT and CDR2 is YYREEE (reference sequence). CDR3 in DNA: TGTGCCAGCAGCTTGGCCGCTAGCGGGGGAGAGCAGTACTTC. It yields the protein CASSLAASGGEQYF.

The chain combines TRBV20-1 with TRBJ1-4; no clear D gene. Trimming pared 3 bases from V and 5 bases from J, leaving 13 bases between. Germline V gene lookup returns CDR1 DFQATT and CDR2 SNEGSKA (reference sequence). The CDR3 covers 14 residues. The CDR3 bases are TGCAGTGCTAGTACGGGCGGGCCGAATGAAAAACTGTTTTTT. As protein: CSASTGGPNEKLFF.

This chain links TRBV6-6 with TRBJ2-2, with 10 bases fitting TRBD1. The germline V gene encodes CDR1 MNHNY and CDR2 SVGAGI (reference sequence). J was trimmed by 3 bases and V by 5 bases; bases with no gene match: 3. The CDR3 has 15 residues. The CDR3 sequence is CASSRQGADTGELFF. CDR3 sequence (DNA): TGTGCCAGCAGTCGACAGGGGGCCGACACCGGGGAGCTGTTTTTT.

The chain joins TRBV2 to TRBJ2-2; 7 bases fit TRBD1. Per the germline V gene, CDR1 is SNHLY and CDR2 is FYNNEI. The CDR3 runs to 15 residues. V lost 5 bases and J lost 1; bases outside the gene matches: 4. CDR3 coding DNA: TGTGCCAGCAGTACTAGGACAGGGAACACCGGGGAGCTGTTTTTT. The encoded protein is CASSTRTGNTGELFF.

The chain uses TRBV5-4 and TRBJ2-3, with a weak D call TRBD2 (6 bases). CDR1 SGHNT and CDR2 YYREEE come from the germline V gene (reference sequence). The V gene lost 5 bases and the J gene lost 5 bases, with 18 bases spanning the gap. CDR3 length equals 15 residues. The CDR3 DNA reads as TGTGCCAGCAGATCGGGACTCACCTCTGGAGATACGCAGTATTTT. Its protein is CASRSGLTSGDTQYF.

V and J are TRBV11-3 and TRBJ2-3; D perhaps matches TRBD2 (6 bases). Trimming cost V 6 bases and J 0 bases, with 10 bases left between them. CDR3 length: 14 amino acids. The germline gives CDR1 SGHNT, CDR2 YENEEA. As DNA, the CDR3 is TGTGCCAGCAGGGGCCGGGGGAGCACAGATACGCAGTATTTT. Translation: CASRGRGSTDTQYF.

This sequence joins TRBV7-8 and TRBJ2-5, with TRBD2 identical over 10 bases. The CDR3 length is 16 residues. Germline V gene lookup returns CDR1 SGHVS and CDR2 FQNEAQ. J lost 5 bases, V lost 5 bases, and 11 bases had no gene match. CDR3 sequence reads: CASSVLEAGGQETQYF. The DNA of the CDR3 is TGTGCCAGCAGCGTCTTAGAAGCGGGGGGGCAGGAGACCCAGTACTTC.